This T cell receptor (beta chain) was recovered during a study of CD4 T cells in relation to SARS-CoV-2 and coronaviruses (dated by TCRdb to 2020 to 2023). With respect to the entire study: Across all 12 patients in the full convalescent cohort, ages ranged from roughly 21 to 75 years, with a median of 38. Of the approximately 12 convalescent patients, 8 were male and 4 were female, and two of the subjects were Hispanic. Patient-derived lymphoblastoid cell lines were used to map the HLA restriction of shared crossreactive spike epitopes. The study assessed, at the TCR clonotype level, memory CD4+ T cell crossreactivity between SARS-CoV-2 and common cold coronavirus spike proteins. The Adaptive Biotechnologies TCR-sequencing kit was used to sequence samples from three pre-COVID donors and the naive versus memory experiments, while other data came from Illumina-based sequencing. A different TCR-beta assay, based on Illumina, was used to sequence expansion assays from other donors in the study. Results the study describes overall, beyond this receptor: Because the crossreactivity analysis focused on spike protein, crossreactivity against other viral proteins was not assessed. Memory CD4+ clonotypes crossrecognizing SARS-CoV-2 and at least one common cold coronavirus spike were found in about 61% of donors. Naive versus memory sequencing indicated the assay detects memory recall responses rather than primary responses primed during culture. Significantly weaker SARS-CoV-2-driven expansion was shown by crossreactive clones than by monoreactive clones, consistent with antigenic imprinting. The study was limited by small numbers of patients and tested TCRs. Pre-pandemic and post-infection samples were not both contributed by any donor, so tracing of the source of pre-existing responses was limited.

Deep-resolution immunoSEQ TCR-beta sequencing was performed on DNA from uncultured naive and memory CD4+ T cells. The authors' analysis ran thus. During preprocessing, nonproductive sequences were removed, along with CDR3s that did not begin with C, did not end with F or W, or were shorter than 7 amino acids. Cultured and uncultured naive and memory CD4+ repertoires were searched for CDR3s previously identified as spike- and CEF-reactive. CDR3 homology was quantified as pairwise Levenshtein distance, calculated with the stringdist R package after three terminal residues were trimmed from each end. The immuneACCESS repertoire file appears here via TCRdb, limited to in-frame rearrangements. These files lack a portion of the clones; in checked studies, under half of the deficit traces to unresolved V genes, and the cause of the others is not known. The V and J calls and clone size are taken from that table; D and trimming were inferred from the DNA. The table for this sample lists about 38,000 clones; approximately 88% of them were counted only once. The biggest ten clones account for 9.2% of the sample.

Comments on this clone: Its recognized antigen is unknown. Base quality data are lacking; no much larger clone is found one base away.

Naive and memory CD4+ T cells were separated from cryopreserved PBMCs by first enriching for CD4 and then performing EasySep naive CD4+ T cell enrichment. Ficoll-Paque PLUS gradient centrifugation was used to isolate PBMCs from leukapheresis product or whole blood. The PBMCs went either fresh into the expansion assay or into cryopreservation at -140 degrees C. The QIAamp Micro DNA Kit was used to extract genomic DNA from the CD4+ T cells. From the cysteine up to the phenylalanine, the CDR3 has a length of 17 residues. Only CDR3 DNA is held: 51 bases, read in frame from base 1. From the germline V gene, CDR1 is SGHTA and CDR2 is FQGTGA. V has 5 bases trimmed and J has 2 bases trimmed; junction bases matching no gene number 7.

Recombination linked TRBV7-3 to TRBJ2-3; TRBD2 aligns with 13 central bases. This clonotype was sampled from an adult with COVID-19. The specimen sequenced was memory CD4+ T cells from PBMCs. Sample cell subset or site, as interpreted from the label and publication: memory (non-naive) CD4+ T cells. Here the CDR3 is given as CASSPRTSGGITDTQYF. The DNA sequence is given as TGTGCCAGCAGCCCTCGGACTAGCGGGGGAATCACAGATACGCAGTATTTT. Full variable domain (CDR3 extended with the reference TRBV7-3 and TRBJ2-3 proteins): GAGVSQTPSNKVTEKGKYVELRCDPISGHTALYWYRQSLGQGPEFLIYFQGTGAADDSGLPNDRFFAVRPEGSVSTLKIQRTERGDSAVYLCASSPRTSGGITDTQYFGPGTRLTVL.